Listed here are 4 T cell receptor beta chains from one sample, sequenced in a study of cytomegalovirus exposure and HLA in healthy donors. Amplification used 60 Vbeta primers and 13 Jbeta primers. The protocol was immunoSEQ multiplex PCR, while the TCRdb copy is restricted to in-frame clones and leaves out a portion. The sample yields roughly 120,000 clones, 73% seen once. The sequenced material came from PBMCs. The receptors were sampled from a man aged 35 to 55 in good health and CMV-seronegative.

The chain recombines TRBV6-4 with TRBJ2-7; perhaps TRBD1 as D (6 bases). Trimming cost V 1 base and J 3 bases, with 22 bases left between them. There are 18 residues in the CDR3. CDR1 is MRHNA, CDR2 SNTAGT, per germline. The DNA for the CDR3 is TGTGCCAGCAGTGACTTGATTGATTGGACAGTTTTATGCTACGAGCAGTACTTC. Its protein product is CASSDLIDWTVLCYEQYF.

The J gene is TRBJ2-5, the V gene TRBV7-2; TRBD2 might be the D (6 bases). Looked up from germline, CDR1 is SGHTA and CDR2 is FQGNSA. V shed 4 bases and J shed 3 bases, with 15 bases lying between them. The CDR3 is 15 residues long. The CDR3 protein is CASSSFWRGEETQYF. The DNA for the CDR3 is TGTGCCAGCAGCTCCTTTTGGCGGGGAGAAGAGACCCAGTACTTC.

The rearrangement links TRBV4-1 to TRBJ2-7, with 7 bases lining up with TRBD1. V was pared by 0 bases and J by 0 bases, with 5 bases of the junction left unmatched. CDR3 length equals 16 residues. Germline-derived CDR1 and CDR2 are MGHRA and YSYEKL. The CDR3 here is CASSQEGWDSSYEQYF. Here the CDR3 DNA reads TGCGCCAGCAGCCAAGAAGGTTGGGACAGCTCCTACGAGCAGTACTTC.

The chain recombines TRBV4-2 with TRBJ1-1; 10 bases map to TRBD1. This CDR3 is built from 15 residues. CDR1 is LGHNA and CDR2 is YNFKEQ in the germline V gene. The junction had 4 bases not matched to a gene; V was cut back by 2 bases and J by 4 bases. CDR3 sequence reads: CASSQPGQGFTEAFF. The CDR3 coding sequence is TGTGCCAGCAGCCAACCGGGACAGGGGTTCACTGAAGCTTTCTTT.